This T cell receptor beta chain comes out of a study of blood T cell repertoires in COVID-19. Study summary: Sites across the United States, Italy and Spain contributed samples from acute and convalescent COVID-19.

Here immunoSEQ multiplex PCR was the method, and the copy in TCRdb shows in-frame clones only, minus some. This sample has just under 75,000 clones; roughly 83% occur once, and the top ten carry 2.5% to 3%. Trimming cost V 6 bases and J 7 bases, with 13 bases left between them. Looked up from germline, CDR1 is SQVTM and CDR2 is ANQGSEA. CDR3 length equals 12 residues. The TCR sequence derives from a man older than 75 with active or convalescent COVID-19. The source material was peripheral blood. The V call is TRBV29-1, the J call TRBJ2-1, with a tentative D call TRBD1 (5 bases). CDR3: CSVQGEGNEQFF. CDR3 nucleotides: TGCAGCGTCCAAGGGGAAGGGAATGAGCAGTTCTTC.